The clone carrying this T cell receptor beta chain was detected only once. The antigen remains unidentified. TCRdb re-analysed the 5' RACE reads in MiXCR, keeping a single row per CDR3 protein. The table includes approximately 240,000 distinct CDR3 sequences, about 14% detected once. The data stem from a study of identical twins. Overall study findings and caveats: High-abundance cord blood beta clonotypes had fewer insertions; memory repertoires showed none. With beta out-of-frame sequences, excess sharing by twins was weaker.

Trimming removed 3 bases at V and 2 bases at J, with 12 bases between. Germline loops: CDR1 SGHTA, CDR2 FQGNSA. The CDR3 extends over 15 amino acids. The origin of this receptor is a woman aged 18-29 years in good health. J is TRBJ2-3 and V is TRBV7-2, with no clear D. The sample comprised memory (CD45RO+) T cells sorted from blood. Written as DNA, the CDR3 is TGTGCCAGCAGCTTCCAGGCGGTACACACAGATACGCAGTATTTT. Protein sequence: CASSFQAVHTDTQYF.